One and the same sample provided the 30 T cell receptor beta chains below, sequenced in a study of tumor and adjacent non-tumor tissue in lung cancer. The template was RNA from unsorted bulk tissue. Three rounds of nested PCR, following a modified ARM-PCR protocol, produced the TCRbeta library. In TCRdb, the multiplex PCR reads were re-called with MiXCR into one record per CDR3 protein. The sample lists around 120,000 distinct CDR3 sequences; about 66% were seen once. Sequencing was carried out using lung tumor tissue. These receptors were obtained from a man aged 30-40 years with non-small cell lung cancer.

The V call is TRBV4-2, the J call TRBJ1-2; 9 positions match TRBD1. The CDR3 runs 15 residues. Germline-derived CDR1 and CDR2 are LGHNA and YNFKEQ. The CDR3 DNA follows: TGTGTTAGCAGCCAACAGGGGGCGGGTAACTATGGCTACACCTTC. It is translated as CVSSQQGAGNYGYTF.

With respect to this clonotype: A single base separates this from a much larger clone, so it may be a read error. This rearrangement joins TRBV20-1 to TRBJ2-1; 13 positions agree with TRBD2. The length of the CDR3 is 15 residues. The V segment lost 5 bases and the J segment 8 bases; nucleotides outside the gene matches: 9. CDR1 is DFQATT and CDR2 is SNEGSKA in the germline V gene (reference sequence). The CDR3 DNA sequence: TGCAGTGCTCGCACTAGCGGGGGGGTCTTCGATGAGCAGTTCTTC. This codes for CSARTSGGVFDEQFF.

As regards this clonotype: Possible read error: a much larger clone is one base away. The conserved final phenylalanine or tryptophan is absent from the CDR3, which likely points to a read error. The chain carries TRBV20-1 and TRBJ1-1; D not resolved. V was pared by 2 bases and J by 0 bases, with 16 bases between. Germline assignment: CDR1 DFQATT and CDR2 SNEGSKA (reference sequence). This CDR3 comprises 16 residues. The CDR3, as DNA: TGCAGTGCTAGACCGCGCGGCCGGCCGGTGAACACTGAAGCTTTCTTA. Its translation: CSARPRGRPVNTEAFL.

Concerning this clonotype itself: A junction end diverges from the germline sequence, so it may reflect a read error. V is TRBV4-1 and J is TRBJ2-7; 8 bases align to TRBD2. The CDR3 runs 16 residues. Germline CDR1 MGHRA, CDR2 YSYEKL. The CDR3 region is CANSQDTAGASYEKYF. The CDR3, as DNA: TGCGCCAACAGCCAAGATACAGCGGGAGCCTCCTACGAGAAGTACTTC.

This chain connects TRBV7-6 to TRBJ1-5, with D possibly being TRBD1 (5 bases). Looked up from germline, CDR1 is SGHVS and CDR2 is FNYEAQ. This CDR3 has 16 amino acids. V was clipped by 2 bases and J by 0 bases, with 11 bases between them. CDR3 DNA sequence: TGTGCCAGCAGCTTAAAGGGCGGACATAGCAATCAGCCCCAGCATTTT. The encoded protein is CASSLKGGHSNQPQHF.

A remark on this clonotype: A read error is possible here, since a much larger clone lies one base away. The chain combines TRBV20-1 with TRBJ2-7, with 9 bases fitting TRBD2. Losses at the gene ends were 2 bases for V and 3 bases for J; bases not matched to a gene: 11. CDR3 size: 16 residues. Per the germline V gene, CDR1 is DFQATT and CDR2 is SNEGSKA (reference sequence). The CDR3 DNA follows: TGCAGTGCTAGACTTGCGACTAGCGGCCTATTCTACGAGCAGTACTTC. The encoded protein is CSARLATSGLFYEQYF.

This clonotype turned up a few times. One junction end disagrees with the germline gene, perhaps due to a read error. This rearrangement joins TRBV28 to TRBJ2-5; D not certain. The germline V gene encodes CDR1 MDHEN and CDR2 SYDVKM. The CDR3 contains 10 residues. The CDR3 region has the DNA TGTGCCAACAGCCGAGAGGCCCAGTACTTC. It codes for CANSREAQYF.

This clonotype has ten or more counts. The V call is TRBV20-1, the J call TRBJ2-1; 9 bases are shared with TRBD2. This CDR3 spans 13 amino acids. Germline-derived CDR1 and CDR2 are DFQATT and SNEGSKA (reference sequence). The chain's CDR3 is CSIRLAASREQFF. In DNA form, the CDR3 reads TGCAGCATAAGACTAGCGGCCTCGAGGGAGCAGTTCTTC.

With regard to this clonotype: A much larger clone differs by one base, so this may be a read error. The chain combines TRBV20-1 with TRBJ2-3; possibly TRBD1 for D (6 bases). Germline lookup yields CDR1 DFQATT and CDR2 SNEGSKA (reference sequence). The CDR3 loop spans 12 amino acids. V was pared by 6 bases and J by 6 bases, with 13 bases between. In DNA, the CDR3 is TGCAGTGCCCCGTTGGGGGCTGATACGCAGTATTTT. Translation gives CSAPLGADTQYF.

As for this clonotype: One end of the junction fails to match germline, which may point to a read error. The rearrangement joins TRBV11-1 to TRBJ2-5, with D hard to call. CDR3 size: 14 residues. Germline V gene data show CDR1 as SGHAT and CDR2 as FQDESV (reference sequence). The CDR3 nucleotides read TGTGCCGGCAGCGCCGACACGTACCAAGAGACCCGGCACTTC. It specifies CAGSADTYQETRHF.

This clonotype was observed at least ten times. V usage is TRBV6-2 or TRBV6-3 and J usage is TRBJ2-1, with D unresolved. Germline V gene sequence: CDR1 MNHEY, CDR2 SVGEGT. This CDR3 has 13 residues. The germline V and J ends were trimmed by 4 bases and 7 bases, with 11 bases remaining between them. This CDR3 reads CASSFTTRNEQFF. The CDR3 region has the DNA TGTGCCAGCAGTTTTACTACGAGGAATGAGCAGTTCTTC.

To note about this clonotype: At one end the junction does not follow the germline gene, possibly because of a read error. This sequence joins TRBV29-1 and TRBJ1-1; D call uncertain. This CDR3 comprises 16 residues. Germline V gene sequence: CDR1 SQVTM, CDR2 ANQGSEA. For the CDR3, the DNA is TGCAGCGTTGAAGATCCAGAGAAAGGTACGAACTCTGAAGCTTTCTTC. Translated: CSVEDPEKGTNSEAFF.

The genes are TRBV11-3 and TRBJ2-1, with TRBD2 identical over 7 bases. The CDR3 is 16 amino acids. From germline, CDR1 is SGHNT and CDR2 YENEEA. The V and J ends lost 4 bases and 4 bases, in that order; junction bases with no gene match: 10. This CDR3 is CASSSSGGSKYNEQFF. CDR3 DNA sequence: TGTGCCAGCAGCTCCTCGGGCGGGAGTAAATACAATGAGCAGTTCTTC.

The chain links TRBV20-1 to TRBJ1-5; possibly TRBD1 or TRBD2 for D (5 bases each). Judging by the DNA end, TRBJ2-3 fits better; the J call may be wrong. Germline-derived CDR1 and CDR2 are DFQATT and SNEGSKA (reference sequence). The CDR3 length is 14 residues. The CDR3, as DNA: TGCAGTGATAATGGAGGACATCTCAATCAGCCCCAGTATTTT. It yields the protein CSDNGGHLNQPQYF.

This clonotype was detected once. The genes are TRBV20-1 and TRBJ2-7, with D possibly being TRBD1 or TRBD2 (5 bases each). CDR1 is DFQATT and CDR2 is SNEGSKA in the germline V gene (reference sequence). The CDR3 runs to 11 residues. The ends were cut back, 3 bases at V and 9 bases at J, with 12 bases in the middle. The CDR3: CSARMGTVQYF. The CDR3 nucleotides read TGCAGTGCTAGGATGGGGACCGTGCAGTACTTC.

The rearrangement joins TRBV29-1 to TRBJ2-7, with a tentative D call TRBD1 (6 bases). The CDR3 sequence is 12 residues long. Germline V gene lookup returns CDR1 SQVTM and CDR2 ANQGSEA. The CDR3 loop is CCMRGGSYEQYF. The CDR3 coding sequence is TGCTGCATGCGAGGGGGCTCCTACGAGCAGTACTTC.

The V and J genes are TRBV20-1 and TRBJ1-2; D is perhaps TRBD1 (5 bases). The CDR3 contains 13 residues. V was clipped by 1 base and J by 5 bases, with 11 bases between them. Germline V lookup: CDR1 DFQATT, CDR2 SNEGSKA (reference sequence). The CDR3 bases are TGCAGTGCTAGAGGAGGCGGGGCATATGGCTACACCTTC. Translating gives CSARGGGAYGYTF.

This clonotype was picked up many times. The V call is TRBV5-6, the J call TRBJ2-7, with D perhaps TRBD2 (5 bases). Germline assignment: CDR1 SGHDT and CDR2 YYEEEE. This CDR3 contains 14 residues. V was cut by 2 bases and J by 2 bases, with 11 bases left in between. The CDR3 loop is CASSLAASPYEQYF. The DNA of the CDR3 is TGTGCCAGCAGCTTAGCGGCCAGCCCCTACGAGCAGTACTTC.

This chain links TRBV6-6 with TRBJ2-3; D gene uncertain. The CDR3 is 13 amino acids. Germline V CDR1 and CDR2: MNHNY, SVGAGI (reference sequence). V was trimmed by 4 bases and J by 10 bases, leaving 15 bases between them. The CDR3 region has the DNA TGTGCCAGCAGTTTAACTAATTGGAATCCGCAGTATTTT. This codes for CASSLTNWNPQYF.

J is TRBJ1-3 and V is TRBV20-1; the D gene is possibly TRBD1 (5 bases). This CDR3 spans 16 amino acids. V was clipped by 2 bases and J by 2 bases, with 16 bases between them. The germline gives CDR1 DFQATT, CDR2 SNEGSKA (reference sequence). The CDR3 protein is CSARHSAGGAGNTIYF. The CDR3 DNA reads as TGCAGTGCTAGACATAGTGCCGGGGGGGCTGGAAACACCATATATTTT.

For this clonotype: The germline gene is not matched at one end of the junction; a read error may be the cause. The rearrangement links TRBV20-1 to TRBJ2-3; tentatively, D is TRBD1 or TRBD2 (5 bases each). The CDR3 is made up of 18 amino acids. Germline CDR1 reads DFQATT; CDR2 reads SNEGSKA (reference sequence). The CDR3 here is CSVRDHTPTGTITDTQYF. The CDR3 nucleotides are TGCAGTGTTAGAGACCATACTCCGACGGGGACCATCACAGATACGCAGTATTTT.

As regards this clonotype: A junction end diverges from the germline sequence, so it may reflect a read error. V gene TRBV11-3 combines with J gene TRBJ2-5, with D tentatively TRBD2 (5 bases). CDR3 length: 15 amino acids. CDR1 is SGHNT and CDR2 is YENEEA in the germline V gene. The CDR3 region has the DNA TGTGCCAGCAGCTTATTCCTAGTGGGAGTGGAGACACAGTACTTC. Translation: CASSLFLVGVETQYF.

As concerns this clonotype: This may come from a read error, since a much larger clone is one base off. J is TRBJ2-7 and V is TRBV29-1; unclear D gene. CDR1 and CDR2 (germline): SQVTM, ANQGSEA. The CDR3 runs 12 residues. CDR3 loop: CGVDADSYEQYF. The CDR3 DNA sequence: TGCGGCGTTGACGCAGACTCCTACGAGCAGTACTTC.

The table lists this clonotype with many counts. The CDR3 DNA follows: TGTGCCAGCAGCTTCTCACGGGGCTCCTACGAGCAGTACTTC. Protein: CASSFSRGSYEQYF. The rearrangement joins TRBV11-2 to TRBJ2-7, with D tentatively TRBD2 (5 bases). Germline assignment: CDR1 SGHAT and CDR2 FQNNGV. The CDR3 runs 14 residues. The V gene lost 3 bases and the J gene lost 0 bases, with 9 bases spanning the gap. The full variable domain, its missing parts supplied by reference TRBV11-2 and TRBJ2-7, is EAGVAQSPRYKIIEKRQSVAFWCNPISGHATLYWYQQILGQGPKLLIQFQNNGVVDDSQLPKDRFSAERLKGVDSTLKIQPAKLEDSAVYLCASSFSRGSYEQYFGPGTRLTVT.

About this clonotype itself: At one of its ends the junction is not consistent with the germline gene, which may arise from a read error. V and J are TRBV6-6 and TRBJ1-2, with D maybe TRBD1 (6 bases). The CDR3 spans 12 residues. The V gene's germline CDR1 is MNHNY and CDR2 SVGAGI (reference sequence). The CDR3 spells CASSPRGYGCTF. In nucleotides, the CDR3 is TGTGCCAGCAGTCCCAGGGGCTATGGCTGCACCTTC.

About this clonotype: Since no conserved phenylalanine or tryptophan closes the CDR3, a read error is the likely cause. The DNA is omitted, as the CDR3 cannot be located on it reliably, and the CDR3 follows TCRdb's listing. J is TRBJ2-1 and V is TRBV20-1; TRBD2 reflects the table's D call only, with no check against the DNA. The CDR3 totals 15 residues, both ends included. Per the germline V gene, CDR1 is DFQATT and CDR2 is SNEGSKA (reference sequence). Here the CDR3 reads CSARDLAGDFGEEFI.

To note about this clonotype: Compared with germline, one end of the junction differs, possibly owing to a read error. The CDR3 coding sequence is TGCAGCGTCCAACGGACAGGGGCCGGGGAGTTGCTTTTT. It codes for CSVQRTGAGELLF. The chain links TRBV29-1 to TRBJ2-2, with TRBD1 matching over 9 bases. This CDR3 region has 13 residues. Germline CDR1 SQVTM, CDR2 ANQGSEA.

This clonotype has a count of ten or more. The chain employs TRBV29-1 and TRBJ1-3; a weak D match, TRBD1 (6 bases). This CDR3 has 16 amino acids. V lost 4 bases and J 0 bases, leaving 16 bases between the germline ends. Per germline, CDR1 SQVTM and CDR2 ANQGSEA. The CDR3 nucleotides are TGCAGCGTTGGTATTGGAGGGGGAGCCTCTGGAAACACCATATATTTT. Residues: CSVGIGGGASGNTIYF.

A word on this clonotype: One base away lies a much larger clone, so this may be a sequencing read error. The CDR3 loop is CSASSSNTGELFF. The DNA of the CDR3 is TGCAGTGCTAGTTCGTCGAACACCGGGGAGCTGTTTTTT. The chain uses TRBV20-1 and TRBJ2-2; D unclear. Germline V CDR1 and CDR2: DFQATT, SNEGSKA (reference sequence). Trimming left V 3 bases short and J 0 bases short, with 5 bases between. The CDR3 runs to 13 residues.

The gene calls are TRBV12-3 or TRBV12-4 and TRBJ1-1; the D gene is possibly TRBD1 (5 bases). V lost 1 base to trimming and J lost 7 bases, with 19 bases between them. CDR3 length: 16 amino acids. This chain's CDR3 is CASSLEPVNRKDEAFF. In DNA form, the CDR3 reads TGTGCCAGCAGTTTAGAGCCCGTGAACAGGAAGGATGAAGCTTTCTTT.